A single sample is the source of the 31 T cell receptor beta chains below, sequenced in a study of radiotherapy plus CTLA-4 blockade in lung cancer. The repertoire was sequenced with immunoSEQ multiplex PCR; TCRdb's copy has only in-frame clones and lacks some. Of about 25,000 clones listed, approximately 70% are singletons. The sequenced sample was peripheral blood, obtained from a patient treated with radiotherapy plus ipilimumab. The origin of the receptors is a human donor with non-small cell lung cancer who had stable disease on radiotherapy plus ipilimumab.

This chain uses TRBV6-1 with TRBJ2-7; 15 positions match TRBD2. CDR1 is MNHNS, CDR2 SASEGT, per germline. Unmatched junction bases numbered 12, after V lost 2 bases and J lost 4 bases. The CDR3 is made up of 19 amino acids. Here the CDR3 DNA reads TGTGCCAGCAGTGAATCTCTCGGACTAGCGGGAGGGCTAGGGTACGAGCAGTACTTC. This gives the protein CASSESLGLAGGLGYEQYF.

The chain employs TRBV11-3 and TRBJ1-1; a weak D match, TRBD1 (5 bases). CDR1 is SGHNT and CDR2 is YENEEA in the germline V gene. The CDR3 totals 15 residues. Trimming took off 5 bases at V and 0 bases at J, with 13 bases between the two ends. CDR3 protein: CASSPRRGVNTEAFF. The CDR3 nucleotides read TGTGCCAGCAGCCCCCGGAGGGGAGTGAACACTGAAGCTTTCTTT.

This clone showed up just once. This chain connects TRBV5-1 to TRBJ1-1; 8 bases are shared with TRBD1. The CDR3 sequence is 14 residues long. Germline loops: CDR1 SGHRS, CDR2 YFSETQ. V dropped 4 bases and J dropped 0; count of bases not matched to a gene: 2. CDR3 nucleotide sequence: TGCGCCAGCAGCCCGGGACAGGTGAACACTGAAGCTTTCTTT. This encodes CASSPGQVNTEAFF.

V and J are TRBV18 and TRBJ2-7; 7 bases line up with TRBD1. Germline loops: CDR1 KGHSH, CDR2 LQKENI. The junction had 8 bases not matched to a gene; V was cut back by 6 bases and J by 3 bases. CDR3 length: 14 residues. The CDR3 loop is CASSRGGALYEQYF. The CDR3 bases are TGTGCCAGCTCCCGAGGGGGCGCCCTCTACGAGCAGTACTTC.

The CDR3 DNA follows: TGTGCCAGCACCGAAGGGGTTGGGGGAAACACCATATATTTT. Its translation: CASTEGVGGNTIYF. The chain joins TRBV5-5 to TRBJ1-3; D possibly corresponds to TRBD1 (5 bases). Germline assignment: CDR1 SGHKS and CDR2 YYEKEE (reference sequence). This CDR3 comprises 14 residues. Trimming took off 6 bases at V and 4 bases at J, with 14 bases between the two ends.

This chain links TRBV11-3 with TRBJ2-3; 12 positions match TRBD2. This CDR3 is 17 amino acids long. V lost 1 base to trimming and J lost 4 bases; unmatched junction nucleotides: 6. Looked up from germline, CDR1 is SGHNT and CDR2 is YENEEA. CDR3 nucleotide sequence: TGTGCCAGCAGCTTAGGGGCGACTAGCGGGAGTTCAGATACGCAGTATTTT. Residues: CASSLGATSGSSDTQYF.

The chain couples TRBV27 to TRBJ1-1; no clear D. The germline V and J ends were trimmed by 5 bases and 4 bases, with 11 bases remaining between them. Germline V gene lookup returns CDR1 MNHEY and CDR2 SMNVEV (reference sequence). CDR3 length: 13 amino acids. The CDR3 sequence is CASSLDRVTEAFF. The CDR3 nucleotides read TGTGCCAGCAGTCTGGACCGGGTCACTGAAGCTTTCTTT.

This clone was seen just once. The V and J genes are TRBV19 and TRBJ2-1, with D unresolved. CDR1 is LNHDA, CDR2 SQIVND, per germline (reference sequence). The CDR3 is 17 amino acids. V dropped 1 base and J dropped 5 bases, with 18 bases sitting between them. The CDR3 protein is CASSIGTPSGTNNEQFF. CDR3 in DNA: TGTGCCAGTAGTATAGGTACCCCCTCCGGAACAAACAATGAGCAGTTCTTC.

The genes are TRBV10-2 and TRBJ2-7, with D unclear. The germline V gene has CDR1 WSHSY and CDR2 SAAADI. This CDR3 is 14 amino acids long. V was pared by 4 bases and J by 2 bases, with 12 bases between. In DNA, the CDR3 is TGCGCCAGCAGTGGCGGTGGAGCCACCTACGAGCAGTACTTC. It specifies CASSGGGATYEQYF.

The V and J genes are TRBV19 and TRBJ2-7; possibly TRBD2 for D (5 bases). Trimming took off 5 bases at V and 2 bases at J, with 10 bases between the two ends. The CDR3 runs 13 residues. CDR1 is LNHDA, CDR2 SQIVND, per germline (reference sequence). CDR3 nucleotides: TGTGCCAGTAGTTACCCGGGGACCTACGAGCAGTACTTC. It specifies CASSYPGTYEQYF.

This clone occurred once. This chain links TRBV27 with TRBJ2-3, with 8 bases that match TRBD1. The V segment lost 2 bases and the J segment 1 base; nucleotides outside the gene matches: 8. The germline CDR1 and CDR2 sequences are MNHEY and SMNVEV (reference sequence). The CDR3 consists of 17 residues. The CDR3 DNA is TGTGCCAGCAGTTTAGGACAGGGTGGTTTCGGCACAGATACGCAGTATTTT. It translates to CASSLGQGGFGTDTQYF.

The V call is TRBV19, the J call TRBJ2-2, with D uncertain. This CDR3 region has 15 residues. Trimming pared 5 bases from V and 0 bases from J, leaving 10 bases between. Per germline, CDR1 LNHDA and CDR2 SQIVND (reference sequence). For the CDR3, the DNA is TGTGCCAGTAGTCCCGCACACGCGAACACCGGGGAGCTGTTTTTT. Translation: CASSPAHANTGELFF.

This clone was detected once. The rearrangement links TRBV12-2 to TRBJ2-1; the table names TRBD1, a call not compared with the DNA. TRBV12-2 is reported as a pseudogene. The CDR3 has 17 residues. The CDR3 bases are TGTGCAAGTCGCTTAATCTGGGGACACCCTACCTACAATGAGCAGTTCTTC. The encoded protein is CASRLIWGHPTYNEQFF.

DNA for the CDR3: TGTGCCAGCAGCTCGGCCGGACTAGCGGACAATGAGCAGTTCTTC. This encodes CASSSAGLADNEQFF. The chain carries TRBV7-2 and TRBJ2-1; 10 bases are a match to TRBD2. The CDR3 has 15 residues. The J segment lost 5 bases and the V segment lost 4 bases, leaving 5 bases of the junction unmatched. Per the germline V gene, CDR1 is SGHTA and CDR2 is FQGNSA.

The chain carries TRBV5-4 and TRBJ2-1; 7 bases match TRBD2. Germline CDR1 and CDR2: SGHNT and YYREEE (reference sequence). J gave up 1 base and V 4 bases, and 5 bases lay outside the gene matches. CDR3 length: 15 amino acids. CDR3: CASSPRGSSYNEQFF. CDR3 nucleotide sequence: TGTGCCAGCAGCCCCCGCGGGAGTTCCTACAATGAGCAGTTCTTC.

The rearrangement links TRBV14 to TRBJ2-4; the D is unclear. CDR3 size: 13 residues. Germline V gene lookup returns CDR1 SGHDN and CDR2 FVKESK. V was cut by 1 base and J by 4 bases, with 5 bases left in between. CDR3 in amino acids: CASSQGLKNIQYF. The DNA for the CDR3 is TGTGCCAGCAGCCAAGGACTGAAAAACATTCAGTACTTC. The entire variable domain, with the rest obtained from reference TRBV14 and TRBJ2-4, is as follows: EAGVTQFPSHSVIEKGQTVTLRCDPISGHDNLYWYRRVMGKEIKFLLHFVKESKQDESGMPNNRFLAERTGGTYSTLKVQPAELEDSGVYFCASSQGLKNIQYFGAGTRLSVL.

The chain joins TRBV7-2 to TRBJ1-1; TRBD1 is a possible D gene (6 bases). CDR3 size: 15 residues. V gave up 2 bases and J gave up 5 bases, with 15 bases separating them. Germline CDR1 and CDR2: SGHTA and FQGNSA. This chain's CDR3 is CASSLMSGAGTEAFF. CDR3 coding DNA: TGTGCCAGCAGCTTAATGTCAGGGGCTGGAACTGAAGCTTTCTTT.

The rearrangement uses TRBV28 and TRBJ1-5; D is undetermined. CDR3 size: 13 residues. V shed 5 bases and J shed 2 bases, with 7 bases lying between them. From germline, CDR1 is MDHEN and CDR2 SYDVKM. The CDR3: CASSEVGNQPQHF. The CDR3 nucleotides are TGTGCCAGCAGTGAAGTGGGCAATCAGCCCCAGCATTTT.

This clone has a single count. One end of the junction does not line up with germline, which may come from a read error. The chain employs TRBV9 and TRBJ2-1; possibly TRBD2 for D (5 bases). The CDR3 length is 17 residues. Germline CDR1 SGDLS, CDR2 YYNGEE. The CDR3 is CASTVSAVDSSYNEQFF. DNA of the CDR3: TGTGCCAGCACCGTATCAGCGGTGGATAGCTCCTACAATGAGCAGTTCTTC.

The chain is built from TRBV11-3 and TRBJ2-5; TRBD2 agrees at 7 bases. Per the germline V gene, CDR1 is SGHNT and CDR2 is YENEEA. J was trimmed by 2 bases and V by 2 bases; bases with no gene match: 5. The CDR3 extends over 15 amino acids. For the CDR3, the DNA is TGTGCCAGCAGCTTAACGGCTAGCGGTCAAGAGACCCAGTACTTC. This encodes CASSLTASGQETQYF.

The chain recombines TRBV4-3 with TRBJ2-7, with a weak D call TRBD2 (6 bases). The CDR3 is 15 amino acids. Germline V gene data show CDR1 as LGHNA and CDR2 as YSLEER. Deletions cut 0 bases from V and 3 bases from J, with 12 bases between. CDR3 loop: CASSQDGTGDYEQYF. The CDR3 DNA reads TGCGCCAGCAGCCAAGATGGGACTGGAGACTACGAGCAGTACTTC.

The rearrangement joins TRBV7-2 to TRBJ1-3; D ambiguous. Trimming shortened V by 1 base and J by 2 bases, and 9 bases separated the two germline ends. This CDR3 comprises 15 residues. The germline V gene encodes CDR1 SGHTA and CDR2 FQGNSA. CDR3 residues: CASSLERLTGNTIYF. The CDR3 nucleotides are TGTGCCAGCAGCTTAGAGAGACTGACTGGAAACACCATATATTTT.

V usage is TRBV25-1 and J usage is TRBJ1-3, with TRBD1 matching 9 bases. Looked up from germline, CDR1 is MGHDK and CDR2 is SYGVNS. The CDR3 extends over 14 amino acids. Trimming cost V 6 bases and J 2 bases; bases outside gene matches: 2. CDR3 protein: CASRTGGAGNTIYF. The CDR3 nucleotides read TGTGCCAGCAGGACAGGGGGTGCTGGAAACACCATATATTTT. The variable domain in full, completed from reference TRBV25-1 and TRBJ1-3, reads EADIYQTPRYLVIGTGKKITLECSQTMGHDKMYWYQQDPGMELHLIHYSYGVNSTEKGDLSSESTVSRIRTEHFPLTLESARPSHTSQYLCASRTGGAGNTIYFGEGSWLTVV.

The genes are TRBV5-1 and TRBJ2-2; a possible D gene is TRBD2 (5 bases). Germline values: CDR1 SGHRS, CDR2 YFSETQ. Trimming took off 0 bases at V and 5 bases at J, with 14 bases between the two ends. The CDR3 runs to 16 residues. The CDR3 reads CASSLVKRRGTGELFF. The CDR3, as DNA: TGCGCCAGCAGCTTGGTTAAACGGCGAGGGACCGGGGAGCTGTTTTTT.

The V gene is TRBV7-2, the J gene TRBJ1-2; weak D call: TRBD1 (6 bases). Germline V gives CDR1 SGHTA, CDR2 FQGNSA. V was trimmed by 5 bases and J by 5 bases, leaving 9 bases between them. This CDR3 has 12 residues. CDR3 protein: CASSPQGYGYTF. The DNA for the CDR3 is TGTGCCAGCAGCCCCCAGGGGTATGGCTACACCTTC.

V and J are TRBV14 and TRBJ2-7, with 12 bases identical to TRBD2. The CDR3 totals 15 residues. CDR1 and CDR2 from the germline V gene are SGHDN and FVKESK. V trimming: 2 bases; J trimming: 4 bases; junction bases outside the gene matches: 3. This CDR3 reads CASSQKTSGRYEQYF. The CDR3 DNA sequence: TGTGCCAGCAGCCAAAAGACTAGCGGGAGATACGAGCAGTACTTC.

The chain has TRBV15 and TRBJ2-7; TRBD2 matches 7 bases. From germline, CDR1 is LNHNV and CDR2 YYDKDF (reference sequence). The trim removed 0 bases at V and 2 bases at J, leaving 7 bases unmatched. The CDR3 totals 16 residues. The CDR3, as DNA: TGTGCCACCAGCAGAGATCTGGCTAGCGGAACCTACGAGCAGTACTTC. It translates to CATSRDLASGTYEQYF.

The chain joins TRBV13 to TRBJ2-1; no reliable D call. This CDR3 spans 13 amino acids. V lost 4 bases, J lost 5 bases, and 9 bases lay in between. Germline loops: CDR1 PRHDT, CDR2 FYEKMQ (reference sequence). CDR3 loop: CASSSFRDNEQFF. In DNA form, the CDR3 reads TGTGCCAGCAGCTCATTCAGAGACAATGAGCAGTTCTTC.

This clone was counted a single time. V and J are TRBV2 and TRBJ1-5; no clear D gene. Between the trimmed V and J ends, which lost 2 bases and 7 bases, there was a span of 15 bases. CDR3 size: 15 residues. In germline, CDR1 is SNHLY, CDR2 FYNNEI. CDR3 protein: CASSESDPGIQPQHF. CDR3 nucleotide sequence: TGTGCCAGCAGTGAATCGGACCCGGGGATACAGCCCCAGCATTTT.

This clone was seen more than once but under ten times. The J gene is TRBJ2-5, the V gene TRBV7-6; no firm D call. The CDR3 is made up of 14 amino acids. V lost 3 bases and J 2 bases, leaving 10 bases between the germline ends. In germline, CDR1 is SGHVS, CDR2 FNYEAQ. The CDR3 reads CASSLSPVQETQYF. DNA of the CDR3: TGTGCCAGCAGCTTGTCCCCAGTTCAAGAGACCCAGTACTTC.

This clone came up a few times. The V and J genes are TRBV4-1 and TRBJ1-3; D unclear. From germline, CDR1 is MGHRA and CDR2 YSYEKL. The length of the CDR3 is 14 residues. V was trimmed by 4 bases and J by 0 bases, leaving 7 bases between them. This CDR3 reads CASSRDTSGNTIYF. CDR3 nucleotides: TGCGCCAGCAGCCGGGATACCTCTGGAAACACCATATATTTT.